The table lists the clone carrying this T cell receptor (beta chain) with a few counts. Its antigen remains unidentified. Trimming pared 10 bases from V and 12 bases from J, leaving 18 bases between. CDR1 is MNHEY, CDR2 SVGEGT, per germline. The CDR3 runs 12 residues. According to the study, genomic DNA was the template for TCR beta VDJ and CDR3 profiling. TCRdb called the reads again in MiXCR, with one record for every CDR3 protein. The sample consists of tens of thousands of distinct CDR3 sequences, approximately 46% of them appearing once. This sample was included in a study of CD8+CD57+ T cells in acquired aplastic anemia. Overall study context: Isolated CD4+ and CD8+ cells, once sorted, yielded DNA averaging around 3 ug. An average of approximately 11 million reads for CD4+ cells was obtained from healthy donors.

The study, taken as a whole, reports: Significant differences in CD8+ Simpson's diversity were not observed between patients and controls.

The source is a human donor in good health, serving as a control. V usage is TRBV6-2 or TRBV6-3 and J usage is TRBJ1-4; a possible D gene is TRBD1 (5 bases). Sequencing was carried out using sorted CD4+, CD8+, or CD8+CD57+ T cells (not recorded which) from PBMCs. The CDR3 DNA follows: TGTGCCACCAAAGGAGACAGTTTGGAACTGTTTTTT. This translates into CATKGDSLELFF.